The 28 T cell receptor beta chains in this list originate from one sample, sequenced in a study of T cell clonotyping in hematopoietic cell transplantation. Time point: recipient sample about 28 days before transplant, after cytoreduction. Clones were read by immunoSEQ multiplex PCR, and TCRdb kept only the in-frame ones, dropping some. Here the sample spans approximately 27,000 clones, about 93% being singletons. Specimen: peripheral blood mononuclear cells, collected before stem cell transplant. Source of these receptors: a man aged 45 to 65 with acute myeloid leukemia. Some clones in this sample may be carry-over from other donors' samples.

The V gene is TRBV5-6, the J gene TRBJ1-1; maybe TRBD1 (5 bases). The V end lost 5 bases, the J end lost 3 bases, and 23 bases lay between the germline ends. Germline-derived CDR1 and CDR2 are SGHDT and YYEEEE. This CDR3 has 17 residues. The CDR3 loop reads CASRPTRWGHSDTEAFF. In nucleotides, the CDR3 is TGTGCCAGCAGGCCGACCCGCTGGGGCCATTCCGACACTGAAGCTTTCTTT.

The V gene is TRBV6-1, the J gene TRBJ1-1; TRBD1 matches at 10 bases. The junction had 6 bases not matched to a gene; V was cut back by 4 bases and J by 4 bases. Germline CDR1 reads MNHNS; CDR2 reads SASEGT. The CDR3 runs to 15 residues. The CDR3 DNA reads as TGTGCCAGCAGTGGGTCATGGACAGGGGGCACTGAAGCTTTCTTT. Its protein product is CASSGSWTGGTEAFF.

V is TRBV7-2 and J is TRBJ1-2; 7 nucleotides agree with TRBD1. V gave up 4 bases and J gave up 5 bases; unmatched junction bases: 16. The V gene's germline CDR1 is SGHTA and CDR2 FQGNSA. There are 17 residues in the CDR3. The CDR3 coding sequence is TGTGCCAGCAGCTCCCGCAGAGATAGGGCCAGGGGGTATGGCTACACCTTC. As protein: CASSSRRDRARGYGYTF.

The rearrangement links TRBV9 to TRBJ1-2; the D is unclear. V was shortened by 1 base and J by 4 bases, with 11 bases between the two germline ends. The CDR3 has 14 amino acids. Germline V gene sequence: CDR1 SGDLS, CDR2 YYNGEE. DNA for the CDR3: TGTGCCAGCAGCGTACGCGACACCACCTATGGCTACACCTTC. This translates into CASSVRDTTYGYTF.

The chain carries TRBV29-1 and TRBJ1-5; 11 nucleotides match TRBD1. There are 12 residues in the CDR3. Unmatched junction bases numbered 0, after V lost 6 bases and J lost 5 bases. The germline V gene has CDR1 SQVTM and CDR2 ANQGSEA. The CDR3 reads CSVGQGDQPQHF. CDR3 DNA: TGCAGCGTGGGACAGGGGGATCAGCCCCAGCATTTT. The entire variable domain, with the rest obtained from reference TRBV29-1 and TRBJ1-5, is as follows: SAVISQKPSRDICQRGTSLTIQCQVDSQVTMMFWYRQQPGQSLTLIATANQGSEATYESGFVIDKFPISRPNLTFSTLTVSNMSPEDSSIYLCSVGQGDQPQHFGDGTRLSIL.

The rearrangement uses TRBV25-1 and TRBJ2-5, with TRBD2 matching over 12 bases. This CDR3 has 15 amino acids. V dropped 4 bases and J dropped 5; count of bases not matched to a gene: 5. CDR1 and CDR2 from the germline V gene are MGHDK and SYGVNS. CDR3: CASSASSGGGETQYF. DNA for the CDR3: TGTGCCAGCAGTGCCTCTAGCGGGGGGGGTGAGACCCAGTACTTC.

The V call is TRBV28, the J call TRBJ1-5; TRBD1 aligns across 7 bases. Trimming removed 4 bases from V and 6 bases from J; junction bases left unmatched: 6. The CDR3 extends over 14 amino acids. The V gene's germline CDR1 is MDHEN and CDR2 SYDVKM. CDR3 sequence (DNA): TGTGCCAGCAGTTCCATACAGGGGAGTCAGCCCCAGCATTTT. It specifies CASSSIQGSQPQHF.

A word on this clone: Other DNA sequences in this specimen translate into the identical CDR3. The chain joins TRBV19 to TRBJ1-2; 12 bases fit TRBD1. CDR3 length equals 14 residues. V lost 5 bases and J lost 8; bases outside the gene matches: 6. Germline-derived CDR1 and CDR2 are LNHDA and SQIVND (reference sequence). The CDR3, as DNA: TGTGCCAGTAGTCGGGACAGGGGGCGATCCGGCTACACCTTC. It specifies CASSRDRGRSGYTF.

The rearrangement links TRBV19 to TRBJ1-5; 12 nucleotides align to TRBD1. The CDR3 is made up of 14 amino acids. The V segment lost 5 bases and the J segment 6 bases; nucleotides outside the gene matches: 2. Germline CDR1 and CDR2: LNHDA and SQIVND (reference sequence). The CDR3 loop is CASSGTGGGQPQHF. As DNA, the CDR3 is TGTGCCAGTAGTGGGACAGGGGGCGGTCAGCCCCAGCATTTT.

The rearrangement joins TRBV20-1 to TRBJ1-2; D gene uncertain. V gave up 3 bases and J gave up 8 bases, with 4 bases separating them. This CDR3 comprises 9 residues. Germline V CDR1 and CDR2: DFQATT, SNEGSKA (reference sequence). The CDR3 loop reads CSAREGYTF. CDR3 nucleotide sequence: TGCAGTGCTAGGGAGGGCTACACCTTC.

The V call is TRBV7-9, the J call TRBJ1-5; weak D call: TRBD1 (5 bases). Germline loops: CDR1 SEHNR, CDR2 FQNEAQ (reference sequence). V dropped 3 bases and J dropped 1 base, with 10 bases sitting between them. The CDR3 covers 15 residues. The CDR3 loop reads CASSFSDRSNQPQHF. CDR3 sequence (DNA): TGTGCCAGCAGCTTTTCTGACAGAAGCAATCAGCCCCAGCATTTT.

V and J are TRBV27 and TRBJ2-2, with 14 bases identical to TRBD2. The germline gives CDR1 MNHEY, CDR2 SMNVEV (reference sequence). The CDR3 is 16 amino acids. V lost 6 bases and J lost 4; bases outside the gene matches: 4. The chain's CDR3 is CASSSGTSGGTGELFF. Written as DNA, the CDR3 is TGTGCCAGCAGCTCTGGGACTAGCGGGGGCACCGGGGAGCTGTTTTTT.

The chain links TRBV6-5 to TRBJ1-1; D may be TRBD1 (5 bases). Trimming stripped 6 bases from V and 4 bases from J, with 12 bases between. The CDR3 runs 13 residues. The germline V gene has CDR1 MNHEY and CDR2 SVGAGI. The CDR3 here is CASRPPGGTEAFF. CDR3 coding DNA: TGTGCCAGCAGACCTCCGGGGGGCACTGAAGCTTTCTTT.

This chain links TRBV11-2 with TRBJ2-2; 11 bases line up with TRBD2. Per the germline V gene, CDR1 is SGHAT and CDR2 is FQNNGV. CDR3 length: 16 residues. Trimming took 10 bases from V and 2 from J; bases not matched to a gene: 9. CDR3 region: CAIRLAGIFNTGELFF. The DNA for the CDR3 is TGTGCCATAAGACTAGCGGGAATATTCAACACCGGGGAGCTGTTTTTT.

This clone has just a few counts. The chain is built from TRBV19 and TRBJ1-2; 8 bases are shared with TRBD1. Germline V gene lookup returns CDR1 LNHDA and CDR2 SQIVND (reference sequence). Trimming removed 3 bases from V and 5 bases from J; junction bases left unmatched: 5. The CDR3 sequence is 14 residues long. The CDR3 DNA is TGTGCCAGTAGTATCGGACAGGGTCCTTATGGCTACACCTTC. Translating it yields CASSIGQGPYGYTF. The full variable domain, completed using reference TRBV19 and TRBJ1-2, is DGGITQSPKYLFRKEGQNVTLSCEQNLNHDAMYWYRQDPGQGLRLIYYSQIVNDFQKGDIAEGYSVSREKKESFPLTVTSAQKNPTAFYLCASSIGQGPYGYTFGSGTRLTVV.

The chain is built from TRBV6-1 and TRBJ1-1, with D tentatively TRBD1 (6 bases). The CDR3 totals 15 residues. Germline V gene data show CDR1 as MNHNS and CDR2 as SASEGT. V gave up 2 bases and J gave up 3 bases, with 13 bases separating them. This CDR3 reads CASSERGAGDTEAFF. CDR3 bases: TGTGCCAGCAGTGAACGGGGGGCGGGGGACACTGAAGCTTTCTTT.

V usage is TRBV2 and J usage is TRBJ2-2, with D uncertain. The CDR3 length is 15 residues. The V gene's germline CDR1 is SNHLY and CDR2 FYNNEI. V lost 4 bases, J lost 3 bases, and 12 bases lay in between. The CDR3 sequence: CASSGTAGHTGELFF. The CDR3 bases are TGTGCCAGCAGTGGAACAGCAGGACACACCGGGGAGCTGTTTTTT.

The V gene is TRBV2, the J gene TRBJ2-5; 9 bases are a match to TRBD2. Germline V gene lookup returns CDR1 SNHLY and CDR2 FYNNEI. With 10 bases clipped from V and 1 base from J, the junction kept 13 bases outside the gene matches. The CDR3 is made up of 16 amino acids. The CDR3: CATPKDRLAVQETQYF. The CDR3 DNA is TGTGCCACCCCAAAGGACAGACTAGCGGTCCAAGAGACCCAGTACTTC.

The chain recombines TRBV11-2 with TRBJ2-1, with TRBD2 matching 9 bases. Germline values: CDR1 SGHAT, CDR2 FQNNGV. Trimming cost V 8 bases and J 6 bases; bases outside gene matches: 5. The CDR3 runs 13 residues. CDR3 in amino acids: CASGLAGTNEQFF. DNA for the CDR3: TGTGCCAGCGGTCTAGCGGGGACCAATGAGCAGTTCTTC.

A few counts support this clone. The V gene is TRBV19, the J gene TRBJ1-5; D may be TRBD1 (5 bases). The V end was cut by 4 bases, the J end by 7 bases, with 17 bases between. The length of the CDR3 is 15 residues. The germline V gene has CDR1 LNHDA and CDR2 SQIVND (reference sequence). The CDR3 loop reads CASSTGTYAVQPQHF. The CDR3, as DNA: TGTGCCAGTAGTACCGGGACGTACGCGGTCCAGCCCCAGCATTTT.

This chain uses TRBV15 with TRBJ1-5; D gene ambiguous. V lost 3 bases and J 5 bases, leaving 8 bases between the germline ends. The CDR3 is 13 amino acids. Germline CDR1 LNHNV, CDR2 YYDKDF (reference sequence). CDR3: CATSRVRDQPQHF. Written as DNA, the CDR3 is TGTGCCACCAGCAGGGTGAGGGATCAGCCCCAGCATTTT. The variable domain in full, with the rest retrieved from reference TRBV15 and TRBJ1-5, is DAMVIQNPRYQVTQFGKPVTLSCSQTLNHNVMYWYQQKSSQAPKLLFHYYDKDFNNEADTPDNFQSRRPNTSFCFLDIRSPGLGDTAMYLCATSRVRDQPQHFGDGTRLSIL.

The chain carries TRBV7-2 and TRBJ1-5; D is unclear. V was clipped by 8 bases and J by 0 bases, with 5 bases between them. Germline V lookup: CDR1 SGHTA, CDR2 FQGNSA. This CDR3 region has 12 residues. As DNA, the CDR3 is TGTGCCAGCGGAGATAGCAATCAGCCCCAGCATTTT. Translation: CASGDSNQPQHF.

CDR3 in DNA: TGTGCCAGCAGCTTAGGTCCCACCGAAAACATTCAGTACTTC. It codes for CASSLGPTENIQYF. The chain links TRBV7-2 to TRBJ2-4; D is unresolved. The ends were cut back, 1 base at V and 5 bases at J, with 9 bases in the middle. The germline V gene has CDR1 SGHTA and CDR2 FQGNSA. The CDR3 contains 14 residues.

CDR3 DNA sequence: TGTGCCAGCAGCTTGAACCCTCCGGGACCAAAGTACTTC. Translating it yields CASSLNPPGPKYF. This rearrangement joins TRBV5-6 to TRBJ2-4; D possibly uses TRBD1 or TRBD2 (5 bases each). Germline V lookup: CDR1 SGHDT, CDR2 YYEEEE. The CDR3 has 13 residues. V dropped 1 base and J dropped 14 bases, with 16 bases sitting between them.

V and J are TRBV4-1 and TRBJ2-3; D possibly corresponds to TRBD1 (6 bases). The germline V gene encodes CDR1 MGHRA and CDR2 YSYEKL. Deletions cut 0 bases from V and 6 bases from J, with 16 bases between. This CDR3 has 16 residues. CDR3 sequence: CASSQDHTGPVDTQYF. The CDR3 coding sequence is TGCGCCAGCAGCCAAGATCACACAGGGCCCGTTGATACGCAGTATTTT.

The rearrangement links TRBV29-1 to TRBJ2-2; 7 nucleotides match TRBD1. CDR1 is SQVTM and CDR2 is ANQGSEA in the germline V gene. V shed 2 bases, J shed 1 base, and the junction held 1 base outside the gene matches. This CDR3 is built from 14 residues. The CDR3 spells CSVEWTGNTGELFF. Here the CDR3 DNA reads TGCAGCGTTGAATGGACAGGGAACACCGGGGAGCTGTTTTTT.

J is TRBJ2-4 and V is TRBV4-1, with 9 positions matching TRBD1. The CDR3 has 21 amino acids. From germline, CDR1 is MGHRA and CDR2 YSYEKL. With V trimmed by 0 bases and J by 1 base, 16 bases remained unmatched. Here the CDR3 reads CASSQDLLNRGRGEAKNIQYF. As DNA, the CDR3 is TGCGCCAGCAGCCAAGATTTGTTGAACAGGGGGCGCGGGGAGGCCAAAAACATTCAGTACTTC.

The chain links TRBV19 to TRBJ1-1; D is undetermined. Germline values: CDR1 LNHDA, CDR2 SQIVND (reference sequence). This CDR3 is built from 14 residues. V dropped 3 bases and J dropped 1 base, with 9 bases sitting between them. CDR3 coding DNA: TGTGCCAGTAGTATCCTCGACCCGAACACTGAAGCTTTCTTT. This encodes CASSILDPNTEAFF.